This paragraph reports one T cell receptor beta chain. The source material, RNA transcripts, was used to amplify TCR beta CDR3 regions. The TCR CDR3 first-round RT-PCR relied on the HTBI primer set. TCRdb processed the multiplex PCR reads anew with MiXCR; each CDR3 protein has one entry. Among hundreds of thousands of distinct CDR3 sequences listed, 24% were seen once. This entry comes from a study of T cells in Graves' hyperthyroidism and ophthalmopathy. The V segment lost 0 bases and the J segment 3 bases; nucleotides outside the gene matches: 5. Per germline, CDR1 SGHNT and CDR2 YENEEA. This CDR3 is built from 15 residues.

The source of this sequence is a woman younger than 45 with Graves' ophthalmopathy. V usage is TRBV11-3 and J usage is TRBJ2-7; 7 positions match TRBD1. The sample taken for sequencing was blood. The CDR3 here is CASSLDQTGSYEQYF. The CDR3 DNA sequence: TGTGCCAGCAGCTTAGATCAGACAGGGAGCTACGAGCAGTACTTC.